This T cell receptor beta chain was profiled in a study of cytomegalovirus exposure and HLA in healthy donors. Primers for the PCR totalled 60 Vbeta and 13 Jbeta. Measured with immunoSEQ multiplex PCR; TCRdb has only the in-frame clones, and not every one. Of about 130,000 clones in the sample, about 79% were seen once. The CDR3 length is 18 residues. The sequenced sample was PBMCs. The clonotype comes from a woman aged 50 to 65 in good health and CMV-seronegative. The chain couples TRBV21-1 to TRBJ2-1; TRBD2, as called in the table, went unchecked against the DNA. TRBV21-1 is given as a pseudogene. Written as DNA, the CDR3 is TGTGCCAGCAGCAAACCGAATGGGCGGGAGGGCCGGAAAAATGAGCAGTTCTTC. Amino acids: CASSKPNGREGRKNEQFF.